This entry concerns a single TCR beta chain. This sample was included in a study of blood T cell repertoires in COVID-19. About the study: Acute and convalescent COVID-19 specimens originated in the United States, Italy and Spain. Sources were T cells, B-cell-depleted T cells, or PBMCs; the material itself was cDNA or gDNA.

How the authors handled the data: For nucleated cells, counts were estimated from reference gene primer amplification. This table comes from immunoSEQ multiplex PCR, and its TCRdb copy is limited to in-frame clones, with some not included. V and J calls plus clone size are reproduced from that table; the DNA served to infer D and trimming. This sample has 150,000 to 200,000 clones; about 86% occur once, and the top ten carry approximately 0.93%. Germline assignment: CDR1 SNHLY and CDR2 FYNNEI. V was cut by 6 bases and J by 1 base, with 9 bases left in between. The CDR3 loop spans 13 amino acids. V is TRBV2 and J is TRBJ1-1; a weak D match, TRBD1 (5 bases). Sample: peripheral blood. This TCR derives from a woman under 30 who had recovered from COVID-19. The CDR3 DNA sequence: TGTGCCAGCAGCGGACAAGCGAACACTGAAGCTTTCTTT. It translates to CASSGQANTEAFF.